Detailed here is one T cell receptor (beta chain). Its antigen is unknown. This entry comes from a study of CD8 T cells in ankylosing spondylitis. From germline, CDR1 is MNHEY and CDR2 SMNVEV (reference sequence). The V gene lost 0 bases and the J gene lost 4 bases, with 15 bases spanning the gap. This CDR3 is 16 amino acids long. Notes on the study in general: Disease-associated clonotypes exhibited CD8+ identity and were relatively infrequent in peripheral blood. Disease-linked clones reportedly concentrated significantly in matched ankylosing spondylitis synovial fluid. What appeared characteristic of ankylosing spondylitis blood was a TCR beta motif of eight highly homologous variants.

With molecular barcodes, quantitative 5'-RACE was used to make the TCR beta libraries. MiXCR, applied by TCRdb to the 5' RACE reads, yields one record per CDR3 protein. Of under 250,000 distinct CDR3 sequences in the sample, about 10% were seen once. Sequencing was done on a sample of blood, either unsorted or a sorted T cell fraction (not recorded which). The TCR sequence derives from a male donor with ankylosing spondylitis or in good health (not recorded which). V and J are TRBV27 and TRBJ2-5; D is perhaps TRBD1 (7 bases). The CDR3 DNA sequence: TGTGCCAGCAGTTTATCCTTAGCGGCAGGGGGAGAGACCCAGTACTTC. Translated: CASSLSLAAGGETQYF.